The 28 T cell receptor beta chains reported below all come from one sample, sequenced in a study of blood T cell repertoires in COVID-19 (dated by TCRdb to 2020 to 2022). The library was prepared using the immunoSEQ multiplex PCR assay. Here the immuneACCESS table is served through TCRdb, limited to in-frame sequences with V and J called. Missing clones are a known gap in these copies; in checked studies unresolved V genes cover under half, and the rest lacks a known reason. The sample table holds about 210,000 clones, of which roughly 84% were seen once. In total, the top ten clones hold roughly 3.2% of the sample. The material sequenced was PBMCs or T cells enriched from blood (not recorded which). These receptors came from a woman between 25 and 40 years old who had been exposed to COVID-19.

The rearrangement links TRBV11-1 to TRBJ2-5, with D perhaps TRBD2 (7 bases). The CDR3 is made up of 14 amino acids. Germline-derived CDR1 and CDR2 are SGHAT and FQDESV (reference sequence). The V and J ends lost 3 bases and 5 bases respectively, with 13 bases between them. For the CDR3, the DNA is TGTGCCAGCAGCTTCACGGGGGGCACGGAGACCCAGTACTTC. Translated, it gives CASSFTGGTETQYF. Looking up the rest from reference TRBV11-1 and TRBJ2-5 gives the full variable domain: EAEVAQSPRYKITEKSQAVAFWCDPISGHATLYWYRQILGQGPELLVQFQDESVVDDSQLPKDRFSAERLKGVDSTLKIQPAELGDSAMYLCASSFTGGTETQYFGPGTRLLVL.

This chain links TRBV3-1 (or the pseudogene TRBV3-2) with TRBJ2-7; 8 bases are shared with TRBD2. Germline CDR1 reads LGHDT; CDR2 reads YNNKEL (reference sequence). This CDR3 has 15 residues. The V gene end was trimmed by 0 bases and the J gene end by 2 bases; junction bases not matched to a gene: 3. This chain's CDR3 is CASSQDHSGAYEQYF. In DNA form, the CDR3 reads TGTGCCAGCAGCCAAGATCATAGCGGGGCCTACGAGCAGTACTTC.

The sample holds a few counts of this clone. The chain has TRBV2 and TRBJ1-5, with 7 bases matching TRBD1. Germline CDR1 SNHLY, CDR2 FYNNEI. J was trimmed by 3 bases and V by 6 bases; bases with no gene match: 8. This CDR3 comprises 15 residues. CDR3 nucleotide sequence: TGTGCCAGCAGACCCGGGACAGCCGTCAATCAGCCCCAGCATTTT. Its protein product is CASRPGTAVNQPQHF.

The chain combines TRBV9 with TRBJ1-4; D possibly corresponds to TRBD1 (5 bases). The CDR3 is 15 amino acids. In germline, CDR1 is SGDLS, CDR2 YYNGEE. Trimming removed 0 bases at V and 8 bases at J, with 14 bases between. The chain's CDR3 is CASSVGGDKREKLFF. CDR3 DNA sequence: TGTGCCAGCAGCGTAGGGGGGGATAAGAGAGAAAAACTGTTTTTT. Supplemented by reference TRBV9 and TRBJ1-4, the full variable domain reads DSGVTQTPKHLITATGQRVTLRCSPRSGDLSVYWYQQSLDQGLQFLIQYYNGEERAKGNILERFSAQQFPDLHSELNLSSLELGDSALYFCASSVGGDKREKLFFGSGTQLSVL.

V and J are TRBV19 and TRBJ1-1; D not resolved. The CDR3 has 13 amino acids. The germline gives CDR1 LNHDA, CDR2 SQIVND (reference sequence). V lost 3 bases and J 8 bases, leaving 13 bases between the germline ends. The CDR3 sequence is CASSIGSKREAFF. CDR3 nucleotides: TGTGCCAGTAGTATTGGGTCGAAGAGGGAAGCTTTCTTT.

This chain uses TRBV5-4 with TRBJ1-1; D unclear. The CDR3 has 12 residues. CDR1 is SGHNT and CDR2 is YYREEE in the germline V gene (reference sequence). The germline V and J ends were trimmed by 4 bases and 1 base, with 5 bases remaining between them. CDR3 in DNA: TGTGCCAGCAGCCCCAGGAACACTGAAGCTTTCTTT. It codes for CASSPRNTEAFF.

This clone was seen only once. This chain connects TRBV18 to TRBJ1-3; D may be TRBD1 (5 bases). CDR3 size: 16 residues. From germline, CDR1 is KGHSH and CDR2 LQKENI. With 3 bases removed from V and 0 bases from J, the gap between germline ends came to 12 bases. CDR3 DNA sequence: TGTGCCAGCTCACCCGGGGACTTCGCCTCTGGAAACACCATATATTTT. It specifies CASSPGDFASGNTIYF.

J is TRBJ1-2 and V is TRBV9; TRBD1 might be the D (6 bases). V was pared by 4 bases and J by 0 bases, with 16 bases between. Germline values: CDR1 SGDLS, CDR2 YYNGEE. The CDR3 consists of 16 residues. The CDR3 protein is CASSPSIAGANYGYTF. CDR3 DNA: TGTGCCAGCAGCCCCTCGATCGCAGGGGCTAACTATGGCTACACCTTC.

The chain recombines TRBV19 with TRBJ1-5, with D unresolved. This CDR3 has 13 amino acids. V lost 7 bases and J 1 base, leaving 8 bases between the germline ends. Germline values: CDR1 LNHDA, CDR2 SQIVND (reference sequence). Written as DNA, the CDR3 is TGTGCCAGTAACGCCAGAAGCAATCAGCCCCAGCATTTT. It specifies CASNARSNQPQHF.

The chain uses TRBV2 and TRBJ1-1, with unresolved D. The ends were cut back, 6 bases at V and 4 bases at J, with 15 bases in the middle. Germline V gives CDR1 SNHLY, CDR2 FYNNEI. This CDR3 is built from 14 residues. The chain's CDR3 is CASRITGVGTEAFF. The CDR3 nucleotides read TGTGCCAGCAGGATCACCGGGGTGGGCACTGAAGCTTTCTTT. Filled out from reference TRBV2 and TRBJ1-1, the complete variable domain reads EPEVTQTPSHQVTQMGQEVILRCVPISNHLYFYWYRQILGQKVEFLVSFYNNEISEKSEIFDDQFSVERPDGSNFTLKIRSTKLEDSAMYFCASRITGVGTEAFFGQGTRLTVV.

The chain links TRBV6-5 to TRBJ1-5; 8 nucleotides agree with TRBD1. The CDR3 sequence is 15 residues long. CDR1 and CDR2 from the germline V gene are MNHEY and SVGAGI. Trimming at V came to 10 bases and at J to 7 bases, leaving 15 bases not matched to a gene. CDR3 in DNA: TGTGCCACCTCCGGGGGGCTACAGGGGGGGCAGCCCCAGCATTTT. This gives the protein CATSGGLQGGQPQHF.

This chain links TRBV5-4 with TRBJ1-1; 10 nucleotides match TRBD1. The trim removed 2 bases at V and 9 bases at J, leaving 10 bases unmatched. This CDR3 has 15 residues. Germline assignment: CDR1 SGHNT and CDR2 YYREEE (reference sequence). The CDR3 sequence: CASSFDPGTGAQAFF. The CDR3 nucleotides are TGTGCCAGCAGCTTTGACCCCGGGACAGGGGCTCAAGCTTTCTTT.

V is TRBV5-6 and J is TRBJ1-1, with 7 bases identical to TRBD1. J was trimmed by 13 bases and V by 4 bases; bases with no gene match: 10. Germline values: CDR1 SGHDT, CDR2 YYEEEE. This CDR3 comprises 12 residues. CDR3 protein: CASSQGGIEGFF. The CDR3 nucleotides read TGTGCCAGCAGCCAGGGGGGCATCGAGGGTTTCTTT. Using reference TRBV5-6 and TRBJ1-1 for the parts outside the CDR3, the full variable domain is DAGVTQSPTHLIKTRGQQVTLRCSPKSGHDTVSWYQQALGQGPQFIFQYYEEEERQRGNFPDRFSGHQFPNYSSELNVNALLLGDSALYLCASSQGGIEGFFGQGTRLTVV.

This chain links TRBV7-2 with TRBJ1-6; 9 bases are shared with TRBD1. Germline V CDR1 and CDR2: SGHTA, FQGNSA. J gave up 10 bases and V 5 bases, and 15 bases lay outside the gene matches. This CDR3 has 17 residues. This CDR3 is CASSPPGQGFGRSPLHF. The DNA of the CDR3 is TGTGCCAGCAGCCCACCGGGACAGGGCTTCGGGCGATCACCCCTCCACTTT.

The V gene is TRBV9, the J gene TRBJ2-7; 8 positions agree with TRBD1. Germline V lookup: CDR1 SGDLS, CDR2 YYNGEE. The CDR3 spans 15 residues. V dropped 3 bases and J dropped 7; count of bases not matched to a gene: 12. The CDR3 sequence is CASSADGTGAFEQYF. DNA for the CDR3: TGTGCCAGCAGCGCGGACGGGACAGGCGCTTTTGAGCAGTACTTC.

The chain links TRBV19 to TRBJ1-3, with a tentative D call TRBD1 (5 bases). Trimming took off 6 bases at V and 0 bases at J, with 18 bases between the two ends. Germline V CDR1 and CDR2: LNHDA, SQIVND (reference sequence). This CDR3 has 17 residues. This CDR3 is CASRNPGGSDSGNTIYF. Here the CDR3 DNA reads TGTGCCAGTAGAAACCCCGGGGGGTCCGACTCTGGAAACACCATATATTTT.

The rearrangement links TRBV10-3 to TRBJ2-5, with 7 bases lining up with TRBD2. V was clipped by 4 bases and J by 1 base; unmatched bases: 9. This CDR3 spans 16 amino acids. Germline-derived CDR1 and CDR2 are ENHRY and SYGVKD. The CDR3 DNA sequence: TGTGCCATCAGTGTTCGGGGGGACTCCCTCCAAGAGACCCAGTACTTC. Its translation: CAISVRGDSLQETQYF.

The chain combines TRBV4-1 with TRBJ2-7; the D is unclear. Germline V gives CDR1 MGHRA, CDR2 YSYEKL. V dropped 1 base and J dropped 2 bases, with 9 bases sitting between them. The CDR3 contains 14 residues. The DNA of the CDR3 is TGCGCCAGCAGCCAAGTCGGTTCCCCCTACGAGCAGTACTTC. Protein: CASSQVGSPYEQYF.

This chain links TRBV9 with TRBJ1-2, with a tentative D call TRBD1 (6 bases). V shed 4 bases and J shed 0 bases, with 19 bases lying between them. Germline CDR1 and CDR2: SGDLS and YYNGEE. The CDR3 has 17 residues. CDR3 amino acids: CASSPPGQWEPNYGYTF. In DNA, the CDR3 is TGTGCCAGCAGCCCCCCGGGACAATGGGAACCTAACTATGGCTACACCTTC.

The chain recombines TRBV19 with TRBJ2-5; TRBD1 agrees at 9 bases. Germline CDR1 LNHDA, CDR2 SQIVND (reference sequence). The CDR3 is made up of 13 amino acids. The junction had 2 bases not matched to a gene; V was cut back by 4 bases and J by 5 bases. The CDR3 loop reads CASSTGQGETQYF. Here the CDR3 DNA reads TGTGCCAGTAGTACAGGACAGGGGGAGACCCAGTACTTC.

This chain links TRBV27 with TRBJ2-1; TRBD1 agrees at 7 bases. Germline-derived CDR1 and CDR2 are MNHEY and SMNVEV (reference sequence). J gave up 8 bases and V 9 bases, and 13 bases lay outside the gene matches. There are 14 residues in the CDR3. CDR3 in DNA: TGTGCCAGGACTGATGGAAGGGGGCCCCATGAGCAGTTCTTC. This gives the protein CARTDGRGPHEQFF.

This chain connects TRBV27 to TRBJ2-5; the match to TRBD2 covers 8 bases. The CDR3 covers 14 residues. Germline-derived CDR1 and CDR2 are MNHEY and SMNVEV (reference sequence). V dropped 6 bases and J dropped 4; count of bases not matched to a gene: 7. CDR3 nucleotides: TGTGCCAGCAGGCCCCTAGCGGGCGGAGAGACCCAGTACTTC. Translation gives CASRPLAGGETQYF.

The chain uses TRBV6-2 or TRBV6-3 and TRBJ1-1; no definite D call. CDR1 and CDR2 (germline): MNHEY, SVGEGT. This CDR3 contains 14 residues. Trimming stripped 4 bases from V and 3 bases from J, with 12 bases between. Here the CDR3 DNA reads TGTGCCAGCAGTTGGGGAGGAGACTACACTGAAGCTTTCTTT. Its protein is CASSWGGDYTEAFF.

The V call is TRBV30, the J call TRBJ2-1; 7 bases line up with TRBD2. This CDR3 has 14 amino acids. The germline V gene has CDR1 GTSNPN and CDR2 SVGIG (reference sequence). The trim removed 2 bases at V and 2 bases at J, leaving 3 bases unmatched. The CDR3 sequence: CAWSRGDPYNEQFF. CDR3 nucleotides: TGTGCCTGGAGTCGGGGGGACCCCTACAATGAGCAGTTCTTC.

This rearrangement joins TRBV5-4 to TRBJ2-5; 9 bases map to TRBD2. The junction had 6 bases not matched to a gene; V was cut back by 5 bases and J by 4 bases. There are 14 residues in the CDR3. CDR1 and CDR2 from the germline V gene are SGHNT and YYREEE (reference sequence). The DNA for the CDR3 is TGTGCCAGCAGACCTTTTAGCGGGGGAGAGACCCAGTACTTC. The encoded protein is CASRPFSGGETQYF.

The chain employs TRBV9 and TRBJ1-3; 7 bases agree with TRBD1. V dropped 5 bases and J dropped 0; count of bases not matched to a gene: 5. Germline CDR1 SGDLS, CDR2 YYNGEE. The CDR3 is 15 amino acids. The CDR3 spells CASSPGGNSGNTIYF. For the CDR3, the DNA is TGTGCCAGCAGTCCAGGGGGGAACTCTGGAAACACCATATATTTT. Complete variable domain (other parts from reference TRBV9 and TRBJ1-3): DSGVTQTPKHLITATGQRVTLRCSPRSGDLSVYWYQQSLDQGLQFLIQYYNGEERAKGNILERFSAQQFPDLHSELNLSSLELGDSALYFCASSPGGNSGNTIYFGEGSWLTVV.

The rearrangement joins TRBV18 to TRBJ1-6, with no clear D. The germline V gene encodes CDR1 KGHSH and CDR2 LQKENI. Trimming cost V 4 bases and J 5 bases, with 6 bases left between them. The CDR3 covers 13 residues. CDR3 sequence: CASSLRDNSPLHF. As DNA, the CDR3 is TGTGCCAGCTCACTGCGGGATAATTCACCCCTCCACTTT.

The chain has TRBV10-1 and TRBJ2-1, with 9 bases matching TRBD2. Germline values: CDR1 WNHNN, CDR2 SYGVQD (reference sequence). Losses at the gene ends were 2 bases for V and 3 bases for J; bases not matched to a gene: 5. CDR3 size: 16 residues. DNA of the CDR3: TGCGCCAGCAGTGAGGTGGAACTAGCGGGCTACAATGAGCAGTTCTTC. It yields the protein CASSEVELAGYNEQFF.